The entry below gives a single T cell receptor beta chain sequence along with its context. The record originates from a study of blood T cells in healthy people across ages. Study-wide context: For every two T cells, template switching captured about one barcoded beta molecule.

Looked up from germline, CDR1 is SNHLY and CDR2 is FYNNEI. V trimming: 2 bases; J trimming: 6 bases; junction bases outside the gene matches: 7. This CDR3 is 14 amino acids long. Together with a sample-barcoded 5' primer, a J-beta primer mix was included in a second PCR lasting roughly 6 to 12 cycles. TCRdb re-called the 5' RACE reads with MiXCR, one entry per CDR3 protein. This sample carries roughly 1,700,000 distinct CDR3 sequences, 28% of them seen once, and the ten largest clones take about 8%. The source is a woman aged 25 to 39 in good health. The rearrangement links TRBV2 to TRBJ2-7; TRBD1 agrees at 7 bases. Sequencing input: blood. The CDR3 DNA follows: TGTGCCAGCAGTGAAATGAGACAGGGACCCGAGCAGTACTTC. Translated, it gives CASSEMRQGPEQYF.